A single sample gave rise to the 32 T cell receptor beta chains below, sequenced in a study of T-cell reconstitution after alpha-beta-depleted transplantation in children. The library targeted TCRbeta and was prepared with unique molecular identifiers. One entry per CDR3 protein results from TCRdb running MiXCR on the PCR reads. This table holds some 520,000 distinct CDR3 sequences, approximately 32% found once. This sample comprised PBMCs from the stem cell graft donor, obtained from the stem cell graft. The receptors stem from a human donor who donated a stem cell graft to a child with aplastic anemia.

The gene calls are TRBV7-2 and TRBJ1-1; D uncertain. The germline V and J ends were trimmed by 5 bases and 1 base, with 11 bases remaining between them. Germline assignment: CDR1 SGHTA and CDR2 FQGNSA. The CDR3 loop spans 14 amino acids. The CDR3: CASSQETANTEAFF. CDR3 coding DNA: TGTGCCAGCAGCCAAGAAACAGCGAACACTGAAGCTTTCTTT.

V gene TRBV6-1 combines with J gene TRBJ2-3, with D possibly TRBD1 on 6 matching bases. The CDR3 runs to 15 residues. Trimming removed 6 bases at V and 8 bases at J, with 21 bases between. Germline assignment: CDR1 MNHNS and CDR2 SASEGT. CDR3 sequence: CASRNPGQARGTQYF. The CDR3 nucleotides are TGTGCCAGCAGAAATCCGGGACAAGCCCGGGGTACGCAGTATTTT.

Concerning this clonotype: A junction boundary mismatches the germline segment, possibly from a read error. The genes are TRBV29-1 and TRBJ2-3; D assignment may be TRBD1 or TRBD2 (7 bases each). The V gene's germline CDR1 is SQVTM and CDR2 ANQGSEA. The CDR3 consists of 11 residues. The CDR3 DNA reads as TGCAGCGCTGAGGGAGGGACAGAGTCTGTTTTT. The encoded protein is CSAEGGTESVF.

DNA of the CDR3: TGTGCCAGCAGAGACCGCAGGGAGAATAGCAATCAGCCCCAGCATTTT. This sequence encodes CASRDRRENSNQPQHF. This sequence joins TRBV6-2 or TRBV6-3 and TRBJ1-5; possibly TRBD1 for D (5 bases). CDR1 is MNHEY and CDR2 is SVGEGT in the germline V gene. With 6 bases removed from V and 0 bases from J, the gap between germline ends came to 15 bases. CDR3 length: 16 amino acids.

This clonotype turned up a few times. The rearrangement links TRBV6-1 to TRBJ2-5; unclear D gene. The CDR3 is made up of 13 amino acids. The germline V gene has CDR1 MNHNS and CDR2 SASEGT. V was clipped by 5 bases and J by 5 bases, with 12 bases between them. The CDR3 protein is CASSPADRETQYF. Written as DNA, the CDR3 is TGTGCCAGCAGTCCAGCCGATAGGGAGACCCAGTACTTC.

This clonotype was observed a handful of times. V and J are TRBV4-3 and TRBJ1-1; D gene uncertain. The V gene lost 4 bases and the J gene lost 5 bases, with 20 bases spanning the gap. CDR1 is LGHNA and CDR2 is YSLEER in the germline V gene. The CDR3 is made up of 16 amino acids. The CDR3 nucleotides are TGCGCCAGCAGCCTTAGTCCCACGCGGGGAAAAACTGAAGCTTTCTTT. Amino acids: CASSLSPTRGKTEAFF.

With regard to this clonotype: Compared with germline, one end of the junction differs, possibly owing to a read error. The chain carries TRBV2 and TRBJ2-5; possible D gene TRBD2, 5 bases. The CDR3 is 15 residues long. Germline values: CDR1 SNHLY, CDR2 FYNNEI. This CDR3 reads CASNEGSGVQETQYF. CDR3 bases: TGTGCCAGCAATGAAGGGAGCGGCGTACAAGAGACCCAGTACTTC.

Concerning this clonotype itself: This may be a read error: a much more frequent sequence differs by one nucleotide. Here the CDR3 reads CSARQEDTEAFF. The CDR3 DNA reads as TGCAGTGCTAGACAGGAGGACACTGAAGCTTTCTTT. The chain has TRBV20-1 and TRBJ1-1, with no clear D. Germline-derived CDR1 and CDR2 are DFQATT and SNEGSKA (reference sequence). The CDR3 length is 12 residues. Trimming removed 2 bases from V and 3 bases from J, with 7 bases in between.

In this sample, this clonotype turned up a few times. CDR3 sequence: CASSLVPGGLQPQHF. In nucleotides, the CDR3 is TGCGCCAGCAGCTTGGTTCCAGGGGGTCTACAGCCCCAGCATTTT. This chain joins TRBV5-1 and TRBJ1-5; 7 bases map to TRBD1. The V segment lost 0 bases and the J segment 7 bases; nucleotides outside the gene matches: 7. This CDR3 has 15 residues. Looked up from germline, CDR1 is SGHRS and CDR2 is YFSETQ.

For this clonotype: The junction departs from germline at one end; a sequencing error may be responsible. The J gene is TRBJ2-3, the V gene TRBV5-5, with a tentative D call TRBD1 (5 bases). CDR3 length: 17 residues. Per the germline V gene, CDR1 is SGHKS and CDR2 is YYEKEE (reference sequence). CDR3 sequence reads: CASSLSRQRGVLDRQYF. In nucleotides, the CDR3 is TGTGCCAGCAGCTTGAGCCGCCAAAGGGGCGTCTTAGATAGGCAGTATTTT.

The chain has TRBV5-5 and TRBJ1-2; D perhaps matches TRBD1 (5 bases). CDR3 length: 14 residues. From germline, CDR1 is SGHKS and CDR2 YYEKEE (reference sequence). V lost 4 bases, J lost 5 bases, and 15 bases lay in between. CDR3 nucleotides: TGTGCCAGCAGCCGGGGGACGGAAAGATATGGCTACACCTTC. Its protein is CASSRGTERYGYTF.

In its sample, this clonotype was seen a few times. This rearrangement joins TRBV20-1 to TRBJ2-1, with 9 bases that match TRBD2. The CDR3 is 17 amino acids. Germline V gives CDR1 DFQATT, CDR2 SNEGSKA (reference sequence). V was clipped by 1 base and J by 6 bases; unmatched bases: 13. The CDR3 spells CSARATPSGILFNEQFF. CDR3 coding DNA: TGCAGTGCTAGAGCCACCCCTAGCGGGATTTTGTTCAATGAGCAGTTCTTC.

This chain uses TRBV19 with TRBJ1-1; D is uncertain. Germline assignment: CDR1 LNHDA and CDR2 SQIVND (reference sequence). The CDR3 length is 13 residues. Deletions cut 6 bases from V and 5 bases from J, with 13 bases between. The CDR3 DNA is TGTGCCAGTAGGGTCCGCTCGGGAACTGAAGCTTTCTTT. Encoded protein: CASRVRSGTEAFF.

This clonotype was seen only a few times. The chain joins TRBV7-2 to TRBJ1-2; TRBD1 matches at 11 bases. The CDR3 is 16 amino acids. V dropped 1 base and J dropped 8; count of bases not matched to a gene: 9. Germline V gene data show CDR1 as SGHTA and CDR2 as FQGNSA. The CDR3 loop is CASSLGSGQGAGGYTF. The CDR3 DNA is TGTGCCAGCAGCTTAGGATCCGGACAGGGGGCTGGAGGCTACACCTTC. The full variable domain, in which reference TRBV7-2 and TRBJ1-2 provide the parts outside the CDR3, is GAGVSQSPSNKVTEKGKDVELRCDPISGHTALYWYRQSLGQGLEFLIYFQGNSAPDKSGLPSDRFSAERTGGSVSTLTIQRTQQEDSAVYLCASSLGSGQGAGGYTFGSGTRLTVV.

This clonotype was picked up a small number of times. The chain combines TRBV7-2 with TRBJ1-3; D perhaps matches TRBD1 (6 bases). This CDR3 has 16 amino acids. V lost 2 bases to trimming and J lost 2 bases, with 13 bases between them. Germline V gene data show CDR1 as SGHTA and CDR2 as FQGNSA. This CDR3 is CASSLNVPGAGNTIYF. The CDR3 DNA follows: TGTGCCAGCAGCTTAAACGTCCCAGGGGCTGGAAACACCATATATTTT.

This clonotype was seen a few times. J is TRBJ2-1 and V is TRBV10-1, with D tentatively TRBD1 (6 bases). CDR1 and CDR2 (germline): WNHNN, SYGVQD (reference sequence). This CDR3 is 14 amino acids long. Trimming took 2 bases from V and 3 from J, leaving 8 bases between them. CDR3 coding DNA: TGCGCCAGCAGTGAGGACAGGATCTACAATGAGCAGTTCTTC. It specifies CASSEDRIYNEQFF.

The rearrangement uses TRBV2 and TRBJ2-7, with D perhaps matching TRBD2 (6 bases). The CDR3 has 14 residues. Germline V CDR1 and CDR2: SNHLY, FYNNEI. The V end lost 5 bases, the J end lost 5 bases, and 16 bases lay between the germline ends. CDR3 residues: CASSLLTGAHEQYV. CDR3 DNA: TGTGCCAGCAGTTTACTTACGGGAGCCCACGAGCAGTACGTC.

J is TRBJ2-7 and V is TRBV13; no reliable D call. The CDR3 contains 15 residues. Trimming cost V 0 bases and J 5 bases, with 14 bases left between them. Germline loops: CDR1 PRHDT, CDR2 FYEKMQ (reference sequence). CDR3 region: CASSLGTVSTHEQYV. The CDR3, as DNA: TGTGCCAGCAGCTTAGGCACGGTCTCGACTCACGAGCAGTACGTC.

The J gene is TRBJ2-1, the V gene TRBV11-2; weak D call: TRBD2 (5 bases). The germline V gene has CDR1 SGHAT and CDR2 FQNNGV. The CDR3 loop spans 12 amino acids. The V end lost 1 base, the J end lost 10 bases, and 8 bases lay between the germline ends. The CDR3 here is CASSLATGEQFF. The DNA for the CDR3 is TGTGCCAGCAGCTTAGCTACGGGAGAGCAGTTCTTC.

The chain links TRBV12-3 or TRBV12-4 to TRBJ1-5; 7 bases line up with TRBD1. V shed 7 bases and J 7 bases; nucleotides not matched to a gene: 10. CDR3 length equals 14 residues. The CDR3, as DNA: TGTGCCAGCACCCTAAGACAGGGTGGGCAGCCCCAGCATTTT. It yields the protein CASTLRQGGQPQHF.

The CDR3 loop reads CASRRYSEQYF. CDR3 DNA sequence: TGTGCCAGCAGGCGATACAGCGAGCAGTACTTC. This chain uses TRBV12-3 or TRBV12-4 with TRBJ2-7; D gene uncertain. The germline V and J ends were trimmed by 6 bases and 6 bases, with 9 bases remaining between them. The CDR3 is 11 amino acids.

This clonotype has only a few counts. The rearrangement joins TRBV7-2 to TRBJ1-5; a weak D match, TRBD1 (5 bases). The length of the CDR3 is 15 residues. Trimming took 5 bases from V and 7 from J, leaving 18 bases between them. Looked up from germline, CDR1 is SGHTA and CDR2 is FQGNSA. The CDR3 DNA reads as TGTGCCAGCAGCAAAACCCGCGGGGGGGTACAGCCCCAGCATTTT. Its translation: CASSKTRGGVQPQHF.

This clonotype was seen more than once but under ten times. The chain employs TRBV12-3 or TRBV12-4 and TRBJ2-4, with D maybe TRBD2 (6 bases). The CDR3 covers 11 residues. V was clipped by 6 bases and J by 8 bases, with 8 bases between them. CDR3 DNA: TGTGCCAGCAGCCGCGGGGACATTCAGTACTTC. This translates into CASSRGDIQYF.

This clonotype was detected a few times. This rearrangement joins TRBV18 to TRBJ1-1; D ambiguous. V lost 2 bases to trimming and J lost 3 bases, with 10 bases between them. Germline V gives CDR1 KGHSH, CDR2 LQKENI. The CDR3 contains 14 residues. For the CDR3, the DNA is TGTGCCAGCTCACCAGTCGAGGTGCACACTGAAGCTTTCTTT. As protein: CASSPVEVHTEAFF.

The V gene is TRBV6-2 or TRBV6-3, the J gene TRBJ1-1, with D possibly matching TRBD1 (5 bases). Trimming removed 5 bases at V and 4 bases at J, with 11 bases between. CDR3 length equals 13 residues. Germline lookup yields CDR1 MNHEY and CDR2 SVGEGT. The CDR3 loop is CASSLRAGTEAFF. CDR3 sequence (DNA): TGTGCCAGCAGTCTCAGGGCGGGCACTGAAGCTTTCTTT.

This clonotype has a handful of counts. The chain joins TRBV9 to TRBJ1-2, with a possible D match to TRBD1 (5 bases). The CDR3 runs to 14 residues. V lost 4 bases and J 3 bases, leaving 13 bases between the germline ends. Per germline, CDR1 SGDLS and CDR2 YYNGEE. The DNA for the CDR3 is TGTGCCAGCAGCTTTGACAGCCAATACTATGGCTACACCTTC. Amino acid sequence: CASSFDSQYYGYTF.

The chain couples TRBV29-1 to TRBJ2-1; 10 nucleotides match TRBD1. The CDR3 spans 18 residues. CDR1 and CDR2 from the germline V gene are SQVTM and ANQGSEA. The V gene end was trimmed by 3 bases and the J gene end by 1 base; junction bases not matched to a gene: 12. The CDR3 nucleotides read TGCAGCGTTGAGGGTGGTCCGGGACAGGGGTCTTCCTACAATGAGCAGTTCTTC. It is translated as CSVEGGPGQGSSYNEQFF.

In its sample, this clonotype was seen once. J is TRBJ1-1 and V is TRBV7-2; 8 nucleotides agree with TRBD1. V lost 7 bases to trimming and J lost 1 base; unmatched junction nucleotides: 5. The CDR3 is 14 residues long. The germline gives CDR1 SGHTA, CDR2 FQGNSA. The chain's CDR3 is CASIRTGWNTEAFF. The CDR3, as DNA: TGTGCCAGCATCCGGACAGGGTGGAACACTGAAGCTTTCTTT.

This clonotype was seen just once. The CDR3 nucleotides read TGTGCCACCAGTGAACCGACAGGGATTGGGGCCCCGGGTGGCTACACCTTC. Protein sequence: CATSEPTGIGAPGGYTF. The chain is built from TRBV24-1 and TRBJ1-2; the match to TRBD1 covers 7 bases. Per the germline V gene, CDR1 is KGHDR and CDR2 is SFDVKD. V lost 4 bases and J lost 7; bases outside the gene matches: 17. This CDR3 spans 17 amino acids.

This clonotype has just a few counts. The rearrangement uses TRBV27 and TRBJ2-1; TRBD1 or TRBD2 may be the D gene (5 bases each). CDR3 size: 14 residues. Germline-derived CDR1 and CDR2 are MNHEY and SMNVEV (reference sequence). V lost 7 bases and J 4 bases, leaving 14 bases between the germline ends. This CDR3 reads CASNPGTRYNEQFF. The CDR3 DNA reads TGTGCCAGCAACCCGGGGACCAGATACAATGAGCAGTTCTTC.

Only a few counts were recorded for this clonotype. The rearrangement joins TRBV7-2 to TRBJ2-1; D possibly matches TRBD1 or TRBD2 (5 bases each). From germline, CDR1 is SGHTA and CDR2 FQGNSA. Trimming left V 1 base short and J 4 bases short, with 11 bases between. The CDR3 runs to 15 residues. For the CDR3, the DNA is TGTGCCAGCAGCTTAGTGGGACCTCTTTACAATGAGCAGTTCTTC. Its translation is CASSLVGPLYNEQFF. The full variable domain, in which reference TRBV7-2 and TRBJ2-1 provide the parts outside the CDR3, is GAGVSQSPSNKVTEKGKDVELRCDPISGHTALYWYRQSLGQGLEFLIYFQGNSAPDKSGLPSDRFSAERTGGSVSTLTIQRTQQEDSAVYLCASSLVGPLYNEQFFGPGTRLTVL.

The CDR3 protein is CASSVAAQRSYNEQFF. The CDR3 DNA reads TGTGCCAGCAGCGTAGCCGCCCAGCGGTCCTACAATGAGCAGTTCTTC. This sequence joins TRBV9 and TRBJ2-1; weak D call: TRBD2 (5 bases). Trimming left V 0 bases short and J 1 base short, with 11 bases between. This CDR3 contains 16 residues. Looked up from germline, CDR1 is SGDLS and CDR2 is YYNGEE.